Listed below are T cell receptor beta chains from one sample, sequenced in a study of CXCR3-negative and CXCR3-positive naive CD8 T cells. TCRdb reanalyzed the 5' RACE reads and collapses them to one entry per CDR3 protein, without DNA. Here the sample table reports tens of thousands of distinct CDR3 sequences. Input material: naive CXCR3- CD8+ T cells from blood. The receptors stem from a human donor in good health. Some clones in this sample may be carry-over from other donors' samples. The CDR3 runs from the conserved cysteine through the conserved F or W.

j_call v_call cdr3_aa
TRBJ2-1 TRBV7-9 CASSLAPGRGRNYNEQFF
TRBJ2-7 TRBV29-1 CSAWGQSGEQYF
TRBJ2-7 TRBV28 CASSLGSVEQYF
TRBJ2-2 TRBV7-9 CASSFLQWVPNSNTGELFF
TRBJ1-5 TRBV27 CASSLTGWSYSNQPQHF
TRBJ2-7 TRBV7-9 CASRDSSSYEQYF
TRBJ2-5 TRBV19 CASSPIGGRETQYF
TRBJ2-1 TRBV14 CASSQDRTPLVQFF
TRBJ2-1 TRBV7-7 CASSYGQGYNEQFF
TRBJ2-7 TRBV29-1 CSVAGNKAYEQYF
TRBJ1-1 TRBV7-9 CASLGAYTEAFF
TRBJ2-1 TRBV7-9 CASSFTRGQDTYNEQFF
TRBJ2-2 TRBV6-6 CASSKATGGWNTGELFF
TRBJ1-2 TRBV7-9 CASSAGFYGYTF
TRBJ2-7 TRBV29-1 CSGLDITYEQYF
TRBJ2-7 TRBV14 CASSPGGPGQYF
TRBJ1-5 TRBV5-5 CASSSRGTSNQPQHF
TRBJ2-3 TRBV4-3 CASSQELAGGPDTQYF
TRBJ2-7 TRBV4-2 CASSQDPLVGGTYEQYF
TRBJ2-7 TRBV29-1 CSVRLSYEQYF
TRBJ1-1 TRBV28 CASSLQDRVNPEAFF
TRBJ1-3 TRBV29-1 CSVEVPGLSGNTIYF
TRBJ1-1 TRBV23-1 CASSQPPTGYTEAFF
TRBJ2-7 TRBV6-5 CASRSGVATYEQYF
TRBJ1-5 TRBV7-9 CASSSKDGSNQPQHF
TRBJ1-2 TRBV29-1 CSVESDRTRYGYTF
TRBJ1-1 TRBV30 CAWSGQGYTEAFF
TRBJ2-5 TRBV28 CASEGDRGLGETQYF
TRBJ2-7 TRBV5-1 CASSLLLQGQDEQYF
TRBJ1-1 TRBV7-8 CASSITGTGEAFF
TRBJ2-7 TRBV12-3/TRBV12-4 CASSQTQDYSDEQYF
TRBJ2-7 TRBV7-9 CASSLLDEQYF
TRBJ2-7 TRBV7-9 CASSFLGTAAYEQYF
TRBJ2-1 TRBV28 CASSIVTSGGMNEQFF
TRBJ1-2 TRBV29-1 CSVTFSGGVYGYTF
TRBJ2-2 TRBV6-2/TRBV6-3 CASSYSLMGLALNTGELFF
TRBJ2-7 TRBV2 CASNGVGALDEQYF
TRBJ2-1 TRBV25-1 CASLSSSSYNEQFF
TRBJ2-2 TRBV6-4 CASSVEQGPGELFF
TRBJ1-6 TRBV7-9 CASSLGRFDNSPLHF
TRBJ1-1 TRBV15 CATRSGTPHTEAFF
TRBJ2-1 TRBV29-1 CSGRGNNEQFF
TRBJ2-2 TRBV6-6 CASPGHNTGELFF
TRBJ1-1 TRBV5-1 CASSLRTATEAFF
TRBJ2-5 TRBV21-1 CASSRAGEGETQYF
TRBJ1-1 TRBV20-1 CSAIRGDTEAFF
TRBJ2-7 TRBV7-3 CASSLTGGEGYEQYF
TRBJ1-2 TRBV29-1 CSVEEGQGASGYTF
TRBJ2-7 TRBV20-1 CSATPRTGDSYEQYF
TRBJ2-2 TRBV7-9 CASSSLRGGSTGELFF
TRBJ2-6 TRBV19 CASREDSSGANVLTF
TRBJ1-2 TRBV3-1 CASSAATIARGYTF
TRBJ2-7 TRBV11-1 CASSQESGGSYEQYF